This record concerns one TCR beta chain sequence. Its target is not known. Germline lookup yields CDR1 SEHNR and CDR2 FQNEAQ (reference sequence). V shed 2 bases and J 3 bases; nucleotides not matched to a gene: 9. The CDR3 spans 17 residues. This entry belongs to a study of cytomegalovirus exposure and HLA in healthy donors. Study results and caveats: What a later analysis reportedly showed was that an Asian-associated ancestry cluster had fewer N-insertions than the approximately 670-donor mean. Later analysis indicated greater clonal expansion among HLA-associated TCR beta chains than among equally common other chains.

Amplification used 60 Vbeta primers and 13 Jbeta primers. Only in-frame clones appear in the TCRdb table, and some are missing; sequencing was by immunoSEQ multiplex PCR. The repertoire holds roughly 200,000 clones, with 70% to 80% as singletons. The V call is TRBV7-9, the J call TRBJ2-2, with TRBD2 identical over 7 bases. The sequence was obtained from a man aged 25-45 years in good health and CMV-seronegative. Sequenced material: PBMCs. DNA of the CDR3: TGTGCCAGCAGCTTATCTAGCGGCCCGATCTACACCGGGGAGCTGTTTTTT. Amino acids: CASSLSSGPIYTGELFF.